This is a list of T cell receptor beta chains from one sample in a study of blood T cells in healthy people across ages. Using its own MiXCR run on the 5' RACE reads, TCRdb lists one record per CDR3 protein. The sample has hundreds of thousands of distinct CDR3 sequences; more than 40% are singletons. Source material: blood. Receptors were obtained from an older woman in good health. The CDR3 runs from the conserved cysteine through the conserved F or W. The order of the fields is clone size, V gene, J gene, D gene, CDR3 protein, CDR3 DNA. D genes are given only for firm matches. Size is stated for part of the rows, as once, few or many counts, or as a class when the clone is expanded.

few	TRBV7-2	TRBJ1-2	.	CASSLDSSGSNYGYTF	TGTGCCAGCAGCTTAGACAGTTCCGGGTCTAACTATGGCTACACCTTC
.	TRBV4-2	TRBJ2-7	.	CASSQDPGGTHEQYF	TGTGCCAGCAGCCAAGATCCCGGCGGGACCCACGAGCAGTACTTT
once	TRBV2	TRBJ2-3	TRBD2	CASSMTSGRSDTQYF	TGTGCCAGCAGCATGACTAGCGGGAGATCAGATACGCAGTATTTT
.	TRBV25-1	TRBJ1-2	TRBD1	CASGEYRQGGGYTF	TGTGCCAGCGGTGAATATCGACAGGGCGGAGGCTACACCTTC
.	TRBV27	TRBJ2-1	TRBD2	CASSLTGTSGSREQFF	TGTGCCAGCAGTTTGACCGGGACTAGCGGGAGTCGTGAGCAGTTCTTC
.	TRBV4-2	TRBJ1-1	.	CASSQEIQGGSRTEAFF	TGTGCCAGCAGCCAAGAAATTCAGGGTGGTTCCCGCACTGAAGCTTTCTTT
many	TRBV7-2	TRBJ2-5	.	CASSLRRGEETQYF	TGTGCCAGCAGCTTAAGGAGGGGAGAGGAGACCCAGTACTTC
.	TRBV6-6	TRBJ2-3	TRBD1	CASRSPGQGSTDTQYF	TGTGCCAGCAGGTCCCCCGGACAGGGGAGCACAGATACGCAGTATTTT
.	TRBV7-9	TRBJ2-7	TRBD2	CVSSLAGDLQYF	TGTGTCAGCAGCTTAGCGGGGGACCTACAGTACTTC
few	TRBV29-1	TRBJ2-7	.	CSVLTGLYEQYF	TGCAGCGTTCTTACAGGCCTCTACGAGCAGTACTTC
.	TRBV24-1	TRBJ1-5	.	CATSDSDRPNQPQHF	TGTGCCACCAGTGATTCCGACAGGCCCAATCAGCCCCAGCATTTT
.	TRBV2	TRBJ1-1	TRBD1	CASRAEGQVNTEAFF	TGTGCCAGCAGGGCTGAGGGACAGGTGAACACTGAAGCTTTCTTT